This TCR beta chain derives from a study of T-cell reconstitution after alpha-beta-depleted transplantation in children. Study-level points and caveats: It was newly produced T cells that mostly accounted for T-cell counts and diversity one year after transplant. Diversity of TCRbeta at day 60 was high in some patients, arising from surviving recipient T cells and thymic progenitors. Several hundred expanded graft clones reportedly gave rise to the alpha-beta T cells present about two months after transplant.

Unique molecular identifiers were incorporated into the prepared TCRbeta library. TCRdb reprocessed the PCR reads via MiXCR and lists one record per CDR3 protein. Seen here are hundreds of thousands of distinct CDR3 sequences, more than 9% observed once, and the top ten hold about 2.1%. Regarding this clonotype: Antigen unknown.

CDR1 and CDR2 (germline): SGHVS, FNYEAQ. This CDR3 is 14 amino acids long. V lost 7 bases and J lost 5; bases outside the gene matches: 3. The input for sequencing was PBMCs, taken before TCRalphabeta/CD19-depleted stem cell transplant. V usage is TRBV7-6 and J usage is TRBJ2-1, with 12 bases matching TRBD2. The origin of this receptor is a child younger than 10 with inherited bone marrow failure, due to receive a stem cell transplant. This CDR3 is CASIGLAGNNEQFF. DNA of the CDR3: TGTGCCAGCATTGGACTAGCGGGAAACAATGAGCAGTTCTTC. The full variable domain, its missing parts supplied by reference TRBV7-6 and TRBJ2-1, is GAGVSQSPRYKVTKRGQDVALRCDPISGHVSLYWYRQALGQGPEFLTYFNYEAQQDKSGLPNDRFSAERPEGSISTLTIQRTEQRDSAMYRCASIGLAGNNEQFFGPGTRLTVL.